The sequence of this T cell receptor beta chain was determined in a study of monozygotic twins with inflammatory bowel disease. Germline V gene sequence: CDR1 SEHNR, CDR2 FQNEAQ (reference sequence). The CDR3 loop spans 14 amino acids. In eight separate reactions per sample, cDNA was generated. UMIs were attached via template switching, each with a 6-nucleotide sample barcode. Nested amplification of TCRalpha and TCRbeta cDNA involved two PCRs of around 15 and 10 cycles. TCRdb reprocessed the 5' RACE reads and keeps a single row for each CDR3 protein, giving no DNA. The ten top clones account for roughly 2%, within a sample of about 330,000 distinct CDR3 sequences. Unfractionated whole blood yielded total RNA, and T cells were not sorted.

The sequenced sample was blood. This receptor was identified in a human donor with ulcerative colitis or Crohn's disease, or a healthy co-twin of an affected twin (not recorded which). J is TRBJ2-1 and V is TRBV7-9. CDR3 loop: CASSLVGFYNEQFF.